This record covers a single TCR beta chain. Its specificity is not known. Generated by immunoSEQ multiplex PCR, the TCRdb table keeps only in-frame clones and is missing some. In the table there are 75,000 to 100,000 clones, 80% to 90% of which are singletons. This entry belongs to a study of T cell responses to AZD1222 COVID-19 vaccine. General study findings and limits: All repertoire sampling was performed exclusively after the peak T cell response.

The sequence came from an adult in good health. The sample was peripheral blood, taken on day 0 of AZD1222 vaccination.

The CDR3 region has the DNA TGTGCCAGCAGCCGAAAGATGGCTAGCGGGGGCGTCGATGAGCAGTTCTTC. Residues: CASSRKMASGGVDEQFF. This chain uses TRBV5-4 with TRBJ2-1; 10 nucleotides agree with TRBD2. CDR3 size: 17 residues. V gave up 4 bases and J gave up 8 bases; unmatched junction bases: 15. Germline V CDR1 and CDR2: SGHNT, YYREEE (reference sequence).